The clone carrying this T cell receptor (beta chain) was seen a handful of times. Antigen specificity is unknown. Deletions cut 3 bases from V and 10 bases from J, with 10 bases between. The CDR3 spans 12 residues. Looked up from germline, CDR1 is SGDLS and CDR2 is YYNGEE. The data stem from a study of cytomegalovirus exposure and HLA in healthy donors. Amplification used 60 Vbeta primers and 13 Jbeta primers. TCRdb's copy holds only in-frame clones and misses some; the assay was immunoSEQ multiplex PCR. The data contain around 150,000 clones, roughly a tenth of them singletons. Although they were nominally healthy when sampled, donors likely had unrecorded immune exposures. Study outcomes and limitations: An analysis that came later showed most CMV-associated TCR beta chains appearing HLA-restricted. Presence/absence analyses rested on an assumption that sequencing depth was roughly uniform across donors. There were about 160 TCR beta chains listed as cytomegalovirus-associated.

This sequence joins TRBV9 and TRBJ1-4, with D unresolved. Sequencing was done on a sample of PBMCs. The sequence was obtained from a male donor in good health and CMV-seronegative. CDR3 sequence: CASSERQGKLFF. The DNA of the CDR3 is TGTGCCAGCAGCGAACGACAAGGAAAACTGTTTTTT.